This T cell receptor (beta chain) originates from a study of cytomegalovirus exposure and HLA in healthy donors. Study in general: In terms of ancestry, the Caucasian-associated cluster contained 75% to 85% of the approximately 400 genotyped donors. Study-wide results and caveats: Most likely, a cluster of highly shared sequence variants arose as a sequencing artifact. According to a later analysis, most TCR beta chains associated with CMV appeared HLA-restricted.

CDR3 size: 13 residues. Trimming cost V 2 bases and J 3 bases, with 9 bases left between them. The germline CDR1 and CDR2 sequences are SGDLS and YYNGEE. Primers: 60 Vbeta forward and 13 Jbeta reverse. Authors' data handling: A later analysis counted tens of millions of unique TCR beta chains, around 10 million shared. Profiled with immunoSEQ multiplex PCR; TCRdb holds only in-frame clones, not every one. The D gene and trimming were derived from the DNA, and the V and J assignments and clone size from that table. The table shows around 130,000 clones, with about four fifths occurring only once. On this clone: Antigen unknown.

The sample comprised PBMCs. The TCR sequence derives from a woman aged 35 to 49 in good health and CMV-seronegative. The V gene is TRBV9, the J gene TRBJ2-7; D might be TRBD2 (7 bases). The CDR3 loop reads CASSVGGHYEQYF. The DNA for the CDR3 is TGTGCCAGCAGCGTCGGGGGGCACTACGAGCAGTACTTC.